This entry concerns a single T cell receptor (beta chain). The antigen is not known. This sample was included in a study of response to subunit inactivated influenza vaccine. The study's findings and limits: The authors suggested that every seasonal influenza vaccination recruits few new T cells.

From the RT-PCR reads, TCRdb called clonotypes with MiXCR, one entry per CDR3 protein. The sample has about 650,000 distinct CDR3 sequences; 15% to 19% are singletons. The germline CDR1 and CDR2 sequences are SQVTM and ANQGSEA. The CDR3 is made up of 15 amino acids. V was cut by 3 bases and J by 6 bases, with 17 bases left in between. This TCR was recovered from a man over 45 who received an inactivated influenza vaccine. V usage is TRBV29-1 and J usage is TRBJ2-2; D is perhaps TRBD1 or TRBD2 (6 bases each). The sequences come from PBMCs from blood, collected roughly 12 days after vaccination. CDR3 sequence (DNA): TGCAGCGTTGAGCGAGGGGGGAGAGGAGCCGGGGAGCTGTTTTTT. This gives the protein CSVERGGRGAGELFF.